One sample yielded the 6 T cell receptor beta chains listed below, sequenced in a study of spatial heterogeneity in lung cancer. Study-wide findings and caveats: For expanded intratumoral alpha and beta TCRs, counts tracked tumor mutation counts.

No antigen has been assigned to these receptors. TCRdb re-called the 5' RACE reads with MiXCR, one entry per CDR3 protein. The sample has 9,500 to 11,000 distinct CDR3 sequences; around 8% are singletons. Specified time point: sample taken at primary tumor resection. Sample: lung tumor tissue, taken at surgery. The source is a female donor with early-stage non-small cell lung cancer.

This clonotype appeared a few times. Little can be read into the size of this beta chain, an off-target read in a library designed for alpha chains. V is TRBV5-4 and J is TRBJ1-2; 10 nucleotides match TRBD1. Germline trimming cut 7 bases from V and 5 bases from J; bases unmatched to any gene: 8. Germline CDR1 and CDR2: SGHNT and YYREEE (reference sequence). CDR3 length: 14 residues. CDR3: CASSPTGGGYGYTF. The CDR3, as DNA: TGTGCCAGCTCCCCGACAGGGGGCGGGTATGGCTACACCTTC.

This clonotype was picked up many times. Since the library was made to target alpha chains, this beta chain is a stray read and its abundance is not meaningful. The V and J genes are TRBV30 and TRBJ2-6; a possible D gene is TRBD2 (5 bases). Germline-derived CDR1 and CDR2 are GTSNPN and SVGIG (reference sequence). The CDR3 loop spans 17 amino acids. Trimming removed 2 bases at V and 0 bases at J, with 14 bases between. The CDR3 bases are TGTGCCTGGAGTCTAGCTCCTACCCTCTCTGGGGCCAACGTCCTGACTTTC. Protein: CAWSLAPTLSGANVLTF. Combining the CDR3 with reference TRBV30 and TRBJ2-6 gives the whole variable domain SQTIHQWPATLVQPVGSPLSLECTVEGTSNPNLYWYRQAAGRGLQLLFYSVGIGQISSEVPQNLSASRPQDRQFILSSKKLLLSDSGFYLCAWSLAPTLSGANVLTFGAGSRLTVL.

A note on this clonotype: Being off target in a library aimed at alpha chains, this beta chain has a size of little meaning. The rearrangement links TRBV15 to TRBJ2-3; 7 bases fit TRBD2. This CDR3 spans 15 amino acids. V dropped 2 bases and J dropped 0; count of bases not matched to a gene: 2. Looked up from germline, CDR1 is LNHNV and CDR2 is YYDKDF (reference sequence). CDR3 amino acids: CATSRRAGSTDTQYF. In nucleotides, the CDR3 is TGTGCCACCAGCAGACGAGCGGGGAGCACAGATACGCAGTATTTT.

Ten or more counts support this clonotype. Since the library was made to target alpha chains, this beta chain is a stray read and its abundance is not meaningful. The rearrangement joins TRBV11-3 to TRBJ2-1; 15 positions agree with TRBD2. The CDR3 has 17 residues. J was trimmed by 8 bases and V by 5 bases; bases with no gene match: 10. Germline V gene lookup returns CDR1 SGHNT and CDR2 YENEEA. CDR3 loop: CASSAQSGTSGGHEQFF. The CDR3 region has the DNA TGTGCCAGCAGCGCCCAGTCCGGGACTAGCGGGGGGCATGAGCAGTTCTTC.

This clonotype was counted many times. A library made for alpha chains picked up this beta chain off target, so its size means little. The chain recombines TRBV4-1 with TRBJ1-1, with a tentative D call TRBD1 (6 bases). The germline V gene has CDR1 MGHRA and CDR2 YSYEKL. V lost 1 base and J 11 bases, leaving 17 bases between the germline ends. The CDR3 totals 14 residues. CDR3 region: CASSQVLTQGRAFF. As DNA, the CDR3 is TGCGCCAGCAGCCAAGTACTAACGCAGGGGCGGGCTTTCTTT.

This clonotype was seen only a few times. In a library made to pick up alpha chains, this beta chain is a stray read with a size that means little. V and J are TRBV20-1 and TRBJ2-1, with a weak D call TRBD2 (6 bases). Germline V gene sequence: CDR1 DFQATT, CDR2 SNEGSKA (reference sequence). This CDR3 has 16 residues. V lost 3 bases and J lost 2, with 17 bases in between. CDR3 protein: CSAREGGWATYNEQFF. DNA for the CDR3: TGCAGTGCTAGGGAGGGTGGCTGGGCAACCTACAATGAGCAGTTCTTC.